This entry lists 5 T cell receptor beta chains sequenced from one sample in a study of blood T cell repertoires in COVID-19. Here immunoSEQ multiplex PCR was the method, and the copy in TCRdb shows in-frame clones only, minus some. The sample records some 200,000 clones, under 90% being singletons. The sequenced material came from peripheral blood. Every receptor here comes from a man aged 30 to 39 with active or convalescent COVID-19.

The chain carries TRBV7-3 and TRBJ2-5; 8 nucleotides match TRBD1. The CDR3 loop spans 15 amino acids. CDR1 SGHTA and CDR2 FQGTGA come from the germline V gene. The V gene end was trimmed by 0 bases and the J gene end by 9 bases; junction bases not matched to a gene: 9. CDR3 amino acids: CASSLTPGQALAQYF. CDR3 sequence (DNA): TGTGCCAGCAGCTTAACCCCGGGACAGGCGTTGGCCCAGTACTTC.

V is TRBV11-3 and J is TRBJ2-7; maybe TRBD2 (6 bases). The germline V gene has CDR1 SGHNT and CDR2 YENEEA. V was cut by 7 bases and J by 7 bases, with 11 bases left in between. This CDR3 has 11 amino acids. The CDR3 spells CASKEGYEQYF. The CDR3 DNA reads TGTGCCAGCAAGGAGGGATATGAGCAGTACTTC.

The V call is TRBV30, the J call TRBJ1-4; 9 bases fit TRBD1. The CDR3 has 13 residues. J was trimmed by 8 bases and V by 4 bases; bases with no gene match: 5. CDR1 is GTSNPN and CDR2 is SVGIG in the germline V gene (reference sequence). CDR3 protein: CAWNDRGREKLFF. The CDR3 region has the DNA TGTGCCTGGAACGACAGGGGGAGGGAAAAACTGTTTTTT.

This chain joins TRBV18 and TRBJ1-5, with D unresolved. With 3 bases removed from V and 5 bases from J, the gap between germline ends came to 8 bases. The CDR3 has 13 residues. Germline-derived CDR1 and CDR2 are KGHSH and LQKENI. The CDR3 region is CASSPSTDQPQHF. In DNA form, the CDR3 reads TGTGCCAGCTCACCTTCAACGGATCAGCCCCAGCATTTT.

DNA of the CDR3: TGTGCCAGCAGCCGATCAGGGGGCGAATACAATGAGCAGTTCTTC. Protein: CASSRSGGEYNEQFF. This sequence joins TRBV4-2 and TRBJ2-1, with 8 bases matching TRBD1. The CDR3 has 15 amino acids. CDR1 and CDR2 from the germline V gene are LGHNA and YNFKEQ. V was pared by 4 bases and J by 4 bases, with 6 bases of the junction left unmatched.